This TCR beta chain was found in a study of CD8+CD57+ T cells in acquired aplastic anemia. As for the study in general: Among healthy donors, CD4+ cells averaged roughly 9.9 million reads.

Profiling of TCR beta VDJ combinations and CDR3 sequences used genomic DNA as template. TCRdb re-called the reads through MiXCR, storing one row per CDR3 protein. The sample consists of about 420,000 distinct CDR3 sequences, 55% to 70% of them appearing once. In regard to this clonotype: Sequence at one end of the junction differs from germline and may be a read error.

This clonotype was obtained from a human donor in good health, serving as a control. What was sequenced was sorted CD4+, CD8+, or CD8+CD57+ T cells (not recorded which) from PBMCs.

The CDR3 region has the DNA TGTGCCAGCAGCTTAATCGGACAGAGCTACGAGCAGTACTTC. Protein product: CASSLIGQSYEQYF. The chain recombines TRBV5-1 with TRBJ2-7; maybe TRBD1 (6 bases). The CDR3 length is 14 residues. In germline, CDR1 is SGHRS, CDR2 YFSETQ.